The clone carrying this T cell receptor (beta chain) was observed a handful of times. Its antigen is not identified. Template material for amplifying TCR beta CDR3 regions consisted of RNA transcripts. Researchers ran a first-round RT-PCR on the TCR CDR3 using the HTBI primer set. Using its own MiXCR run on the multiplex PCR reads, TCRdb lists one record per CDR3 protein. The sample has approximately 600,000 distinct CDR3 sequences; roughly 16% are singletons. This sample was taken from a study of T cells in Graves' hyperthyroidism and ophthalmopathy. Study results and caveats: Ophthalmopathy and stable hyperthyroidism were told apart by a 13 V-J model. Within blood appeared most thyroid clonotypes that had expanded above 0.001.

Hyperthyroidism was newly diagnosed in patients aged 18 to 65 (duration under 2 months). A patient was excluded if there was uncontrolled infection, other autoimmune disease, pregnancy or lactation. CDR3 length: 14 residues. V dropped 0 bases and J dropped 8; count of bases not matched to a gene: 9. Germline values: CDR1 DFQATT, CDR2 SNEGSKA (reference sequence). This receptor was taken from a woman aged 25 to 39 with Graves' hyperthyroidism. Sequenced input: blood. The rearrangement joins TRBV20-1 to TRBJ1-2, with TRBD1 identical over 7 bases. This CDR3 reads CSARDRRGLGGYTF. The CDR3, as DNA: TGCAGTGCTAGAGATCGTAGGGGGCTGGGAGGCTACACCTTC.